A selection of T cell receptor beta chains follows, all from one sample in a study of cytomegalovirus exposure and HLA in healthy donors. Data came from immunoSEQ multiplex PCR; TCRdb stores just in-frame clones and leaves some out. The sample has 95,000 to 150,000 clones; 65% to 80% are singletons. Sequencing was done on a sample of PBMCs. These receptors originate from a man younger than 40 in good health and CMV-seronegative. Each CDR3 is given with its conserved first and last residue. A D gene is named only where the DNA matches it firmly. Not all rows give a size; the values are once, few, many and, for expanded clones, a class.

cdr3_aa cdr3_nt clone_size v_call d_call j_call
CASSMDGGFAGNTIYF TGCGCCAGCAGCATGGACGGAGGGTTCGCTGGAAACACCATATATTTT few TRBV5-1 NA TRBJ1-3
CASSGGGIEQFF TGTGCCAGCAGCGGAGGGGGTATTGAGCAGTTCTTC NA TRBV9 NA TRBJ2-1
CASSLGSLPGEQFF TGTGCCAGCAGCTTAGGTAGCCTCCCCGGTGAGCAGTTCTTC NA TRBV7-2 NA TRBJ2-1
CASSSGLEGSYEQYF TGTGCCAGCAGCTCGGGACTAGAGGGATCCTACGAGCAGTACTTC once TRBV7-9 TRBD2 TRBJ2-7
CASSVGAGGTSDTQYF TGTGCCAGCAGCGTAGGAGCGGGGGGTACATCAGATACGCAGTATTTT NA TRBV9 TRBD2 TRBJ2-3
CASSYRVGELFF TGTGCCAGCAGCTACAGGGTCGGGGAGCTGTTTTTT NA TRBV7-2 NA TRBJ2-2
CASSPGGTSGTYEQYF TGTGCCAGCAGTCCAGGGGGGACTAGCGGGACCTACGAGCAGTACTTC NA TRBV28 TRBD2 TRBJ2-7
CASSPKGGAGEKLFF TGTGCCAGCAGTCCGAAGGGGGGGGCTGGTGAAAAACTGTTTTTT NA TRBV6-5 NA TRBJ1-4
CATSRQATYNSPLHF TGTGCCACCTCGAGACAGGCGACCTATAATTCACCCCTCCACTTT NA TRBV19 NA TRBJ1-6
CASSRQGASYEQYF TGTGCCAGCAGCCGACAGGGGGCGTCCTACGAGCAGTACTTC NA TRBV5-4 TRBD1 TRBJ2-7
CASSPDRAYEQYF TGTGCCAGCAGCCCCGACAGGGCCTACGAGCAGTACTTC NA TRBV6-6 TRBD1 TRBJ2-7
CASSLSGGQAYEQYF TGTGCCAGCAGTTTATCGGGGGGACAGGCCTACGAGCAGTACTTC NA TRBV27 TRBD1 TRBJ2-7
CASTLSGGSTEAFF TGTGCCAGTACCCTTTCGGGGGGTAGCACTGAAGCTTTCTTT NA TRBV14 NA TRBJ1-1
CASSSGLAVSLAKNIQYF TGTGCCAGCAGTTCGGGACTAGCGGTTTCGCTAGCCAAAAACATTCAGTACTTC NA TRBV28 TRBD2 TRBJ2-4
CSVHAGVRVTQYF TGCAGCGTTCACGCGGGGGTACGTGTAACGCAGTATTTT NA TRBV29-1 TRBD2 TRBJ2-3
CASSDTYRGSGQPQHF TGTGCCAGCAGTGATACGTACAGGGGATCGGGTCAGCCCCAGCATTTT NA TRBV2 TRBD1 TRBJ1-5
CASSTQQGSNTEAFF TGTGCCAGCAGCACCCAACAGGGGTCGAACACTGAAGCTTTCTTT NA TRBV7-9 TRBD1 TRBJ1-1
CASSEDRGISLYGYTF TGTGCCAGCAGCGAGGACAGGGGGATATCCCTCTATGGCTACACCTTC few TRBV9 TRBD1 TRBJ1-2
CASSVNCEQYF TGCGCCAGCAGTGTCAATTGCGAGCAGTACTTC NA TRBV10-1 NA TRBJ2-7
CASSFLEDPAYGYTF TGTGCCAGCAGTTTTCTGGAGGACCCCGCCTATGGCTACACCTTC NA TRBV28 NA TRBJ1-2
CASSRGQGRAGELFF TGTGCCAGCAGCCGAGGACAGGGTCGGGCCGGGGAGCTGTTTTTT NA TRBV14 TRBD1 TRBJ2-2
CASSSTSSYEQYF TGTGCCAGCAGCTCCACGAGCTCCTACGAGCAGTACTTC NA TRBV5-4 NA TRBJ2-7
CASSPKARDNEQFF TGTGCCAGCTCACCGAAGGCTAGAGACAATGAGCAGTTCTTC once TRBV18 NA TRBJ2-1
CASSFQRGRVNEKLFF TGTGCCAGCAGCTTCCAAAGGGGGCGAGTGAATGAAAAACTGTTTTTT NA TRBV7-9 TRBD1 TRBJ1-4
CASSLLAKTGANVLTF TGCGCCAGCAGCTTGTTAGCTAAGACTGGGGCCAACGTCCTGACTTTC NA TRBV5-1 NA TRBJ2-6
CASSSRGGTNEKLFF TGTGCCAGCAGCTCTAGGGGTGGTACTAATGAAAAACTGTTTTTT NA TRBV7-2 NA TRBJ1-4
CSVQGRSLHYEQYF TGCAGCGTTCAAGGGCGGAGTCTACACTACGAGCAGTACTTC NA TRBV29-1 NA TRBJ2-7
CASSLKASGSIDEQFF TGCGCCAGCAGCTTGAAGGCTAGCGGGAGTATTGATGAGCAGTTCTTC NA TRBV5-1 TRBD2 TRBJ2-1
CAWSTGSPNTEAFF TGTGCCTGGTCCACGGGAAGCCCGAACACTGAAGCTTTCTTT few TRBV30 NA TRBJ1-1
CAWSGGEGTDTQYF TGTGCCTGGAGTGGGGGGGAGGGGACAGATACGCAGTATTTT once TRBV30 TRBD2 TRBJ2-3
CASSFTGGEKLFF TGCGCCAGCAGCTTTACAGGGGGAGAAAAACTGTTTTTT NA TRBV5-1 TRBD1 TRBJ1-4
CASSRVLGGGPYEQYF TGTGCCAGCAGTAGGGTTCTTGGCGGGGGACCTTACGAGCAGTACTTC NA TRBV27 TRBD2 TRBJ2-7
CASSHTTGGSSYEQYF TGTGCCAGCAGCCACACTACAGGGGGCAGCTCCTACGAGCAGTACTTC NA TRBV4-2 TRBD1 TRBJ2-7
CASSFETGDSRNQPQHF TGTGCCAGCAGCTTCGAAACAGGGGATAGTAGGAATCAGCCCCAGCATTTT few TRBV5-7 TRBD1 TRBJ1-5
CASSLQGVGDTIYF TGCGCCAGCAGCTTGCAAGGGGTTGGGGACACCATATATTTT NA TRBV5-1 NA TRBJ1-3
CASSPSGWEGLNNEQFF TGTGCCAGCAGCCCCTCCGGTTGGGAGGGCCTGAATAATGAGCAGTTCTTC NA TRBV11-3 TRBD2 TRBJ2-1
CASSLRTGARGTEAFF TGTGCCAGCAGCTTACGAACAGGGGCTAGGGGCACTGAAGCTTTCTTT NA TRBV7-2 TRBD1 TRBJ1-1
CASSNRQGYNQPQHF TGTGCCAGCAGCAACCGACAGGGATACAATCAGCCCCAGCATTTT few TRBV7-6 TRBD1 TRBJ1-5
CASSVSGGSGNTIYF TGTGCCAGCAGCGTCTCAGGGGGTAGTGGAAACACCATATATTTT NA TRBV7-2 TRBD1 TRBJ1-3
CASSPRQGTYEQYF TGTGCCAGCAGTCCACGACAGGGGACCTACGAGCAGTACTTC NA TRBV7-2 TRBD1 TRBJ2-7
CASSNQGGPADTQYF TGTGCCAGCAGTAACCAGGGTGGCCCAGCAGATACGCAGTATTTT NA TRBV6-1 NA TRBJ2-3
CASSPNGAQETQYF TGTGCCAGCAGCCCCAATGGAGCGCAAGAGACCCAGTACTTC NA TRBV7-2 NA TRBJ2-5
CASSLGASGRPTDTQYF TGTGCCAGCAGTTTAGGGGCTAGCGGGAGGCCCACAGATACGCAGTATTTT NA TRBV27 TRBD2 TRBJ2-3
CASSFVPHWREGGTDTQYF TGTGCCAGCAGTTTTGTCCCCCACTGGCGGGAGGGCGGAACAGATACGCAGTATTTT NA TRBV27 TRBD2 TRBJ2-3
CASSQARVNTEAFF TGCGCCAGCAGCCAGGCGAGGGTGAACACTGAAGCTTTCTTT NA TRBV4-1 NA TRBJ1-1
CASSHYEQYF TGCGCCAGCAGCCATTACGAGCAGTACTTC NA TRBV5-1 NA TRBJ2-7
CASSWGQGRDQPQHF TGTGCCAGCAGCTGGGGACAGGGAAGAGATCAGCCCCAGCATTTT NA TRBV7-2 TRBD1 TRBJ1-5
CASSALLNTIYF TGCGCCAGCAGTGCACTCCTAAACACCATATATTTT NA TRBV6-1 NA TRBJ1-3
CASSDVVGGTEAFF TGTGCCAGCAGCGACGTAGTTGGGGGGACTGAAGCTTTCTTT NA TRBV9 NA TRBJ1-1
CASIKRLLTDTQYF TGTGCCAGCATCAAGCGGCTCCTCACAGATACGCAGTATTTT few TRBV28 NA TRBJ2-3